The clone carrying this T cell receptor beta chain was counted many times. This sample was taken from a study of T cells in Graves' hyperthyroidism and ophthalmopathy. Pregnant or lactating patients were excluded, as were those with uncontrolled infection or other autoimmune disease. The diagnoses drew upon clinical symptoms, serum thyroxine and TRAb, thyroid ultrasound and orbital computed tomography. Trimming at V came to 4 bases and at J to 9 bases, leaving 6 bases not matched to a gene. This CDR3 has 13 amino acids. From germline, CDR1 is SGHRS and CDR2 YFSETQ. There were TCR beta CDR3 regions amplified from RNA transcripts. Primed by the HTBI set, a first-round RT-PCR was run on the TCR CDR3. TCRdb itself ran the multiplex PCR reads through MiXCR, one entry per CDR3 protein. The sample contains approximately 270,000 distinct CDR3 sequences, 14% to 15% of which appear only once.

Sequencing was performed on blood. This sequence joins TRBV5-1 and TRBJ2-5; 10 nucleotides line up with TRBD1. This clonotype was sampled from a woman in her thirties or forties with Graves' hyperthyroidism that later progressed to Graves' ophthalmopathy. The CDR3 sequence: CASSNRDRGPQYF. The CDR3, as DNA: TGCGCCAGCAGCAACAGGGACAGGGGACCCCAGTACTTC.